The present entry profiles one TCR beta chain with its context. Its antigen remains unidentified. Each CDR3 protein is one row after TCRdb ran MiXCR on the 5' RACE reads. This table has around 190,000 distinct CDR3 sequences, less than 20% appearing once. The sample belongs to a study of T-cell memory formation after mild COVID-19. Study results and caveats: Clonal second-wave expansions that peaked on day 37 had unconfirmed SARS-CoV-2 specificity.

Germline-derived CDR1 and CDR2 are SGHRS and YFSETQ. V dropped 2 bases and J dropped 7 bases, with 13 bases sitting between them. The CDR3 is 14 residues long. The sequence came from a young man who had mild COVID-19 (a few samples of this study predate the infection). Cell type and time point are not known. V and J are TRBV5-1 and TRBJ2-1, with D possibly TRBD1 on 6 matching bases. Input material: PBMCs or a T cell subset sorted from them (not recorded which). The chain's CDR3 is CASSFPGVENEQFF. CDR3 coding DNA: TGCGCCAGCAGCTTTCCAGGGGTCGAGAATGAGCAGTTCTTC.